One sample yielded the 5 T cell receptor beta chains listed below, sequenced in a study of blood T cells in healthy people across ages (dated by TCRdb to 2015 to 2017). The library was generated by 5' RACE. For sequencing, an Illumina HiSeq 2500 was employed. A second PCR of about 7 to 12 cycles was run with a J-beta primer mix and a sample-barcoded 5' primer. Using fastp trimming at Q25 and MiXCR clonotype assembly, TCRdb reanalyzed the public sequencing data and kept in-frame beta chains. Under each unique CDR3 protein, matching rows form one entry showing the most common genes and DNA. This sample has 1.5 million or so distinct CDR3 sequences in its table, and approximately 40% of those were observed once. Of the sample, approximately 7.9% is held by the ten largest clones. The specimen sequenced was blood. These receptors were taken from a woman under 30 in good health.

This clonotype came up many times. The genes are TRBV20-1 and TRBJ2-1, with a possible D match to TRBD2 (5 bases). The CDR3 has 13 residues. CDR1 DFQATT and CDR2 SNEGSKA come from the germline V gene (reference sequence). Trimming cost V 5 bases and J 8 bases, with 16 bases left between them. The CDR3 region is CSAGVTGSHEQFF. DNA for the CDR3: TGCAGTGCTGGAGTAACGGGGTCCCATGAGCAGTTCTTC.

The gene calls are TRBV3-1 and TRBJ1-2; D is unclear. V was clipped by 4 bases and J by 9 bases, with 12 bases between them. Germline loops: CDR1 LGHDT, CDR2 YNNKEL (reference sequence). The CDR3 totals 12 residues. The CDR3 sequence: CASSPNKGRYTF. The DNA for the CDR3 is TGTGCCAGCAGCCCTAACAAAGGGCGCTACACCTTC.

The CDR3: CATSSGLEYGYTF. As DNA, the CDR3 is TGTGCCACCAGCAGCGGTTTGGAATATGGCTACACCTTC. The chain links TRBV15 to TRBJ1-2; D is uncertain. The V end was cut by 3 bases, the J end by 5 bases, with 10 bases between. Germline V gives CDR1 LNHNV, CDR2 YYDKDF (reference sequence). This CDR3 spans 13 amino acids.

The chain uses TRBV6-5 and TRBJ1-1, with D possibly TRBD1 on 6 matching bases. The CDR3 runs 15 residues. Germline CDR1 and CDR2: MNHEY and SVGAGI. Trimming pared 0 bases from V and 2 bases from J, leaving 10 bases between. DNA of the CDR3: TGTGCCAGCAGTTACTCCGGGGGCTCTAACACTGAAGCTTTCTTT. Translating gives CASSYSGGSNTEAFF.

As for this clonotype: One base away lies a much larger clone, so this may be a sequencing read error. This rearrangement joins TRBV5-1 to TRBJ2-5, with D perhaps matching TRBD2 (5 bases). This CDR3 is 14 amino acids long. Trimming took 4 bases from V and 5 from J, leaving 15 bases between them. Germline assignment: CDR1 SGHRS and CDR2 YFSETQ. The CDR3 is CASSVSTSLETQYF. In DNA, the CDR3 is TGCGCCAGCAGCGTGTCTACTAGTCTGGAGACCCAGTACTTC.